This TCR beta chain was recovered during a study of vaccination effects on CD4 cells after COVID-19. Note on this clone: Its antigen remains unidentified.

Antigen-specific CD4+ T cells expanded by the ViraFEST assay with viral peptide pools were then sequenced. Once cultured for roughly nine days, the cells underwent separation to obtain CD4+ T cells. Either the BNT162b2 or mRNA-1273 vaccine was given to participants in two doses. Some 2.2 million PBMC per well received approximately 10 IU/ml IL-2 and 8 to 10 ug/ml peptides in culture. The ends were cut back, 6 bases at V and 2 bases at J, with 8 bases in the middle. CDR3 length equals 12 residues. The method was immunoSEQ multiplex PCR; TCRdb's version includes in-frame clones alone and lacks a portion of them. The sample holds roughly 16,000 clones; around 76% are singletons and the top ten take approximately 17%.

This chain connects TRBV12-3 or TRBV12-4 to TRBJ2-7; D perhaps matches TRBD2 (6 bases). Material: CD4+ T cells from PBMCs cultured with HCoV-NL63 spike peptides, obtained after COVID-19 vaccination. The receptor's source is a human donor who received a COVID-19 vaccine. The CDR3 coding sequence is TGTGCCAGCAGCAGGAGGGCCTACGAGCAGTACTTC. Its protein is CASSRRAYEQYF.